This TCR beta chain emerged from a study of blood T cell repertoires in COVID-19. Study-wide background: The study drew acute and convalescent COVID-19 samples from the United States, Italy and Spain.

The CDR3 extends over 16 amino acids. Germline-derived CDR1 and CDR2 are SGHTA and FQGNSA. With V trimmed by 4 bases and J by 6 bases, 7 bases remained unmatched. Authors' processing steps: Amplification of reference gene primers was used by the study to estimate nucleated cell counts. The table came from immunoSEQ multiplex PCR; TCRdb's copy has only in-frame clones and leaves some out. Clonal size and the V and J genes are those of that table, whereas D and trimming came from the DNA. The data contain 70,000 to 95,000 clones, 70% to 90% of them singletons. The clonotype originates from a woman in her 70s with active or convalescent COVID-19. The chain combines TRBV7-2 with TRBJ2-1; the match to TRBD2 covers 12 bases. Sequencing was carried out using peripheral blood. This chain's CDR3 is CASSSRTSGVPNEQFF. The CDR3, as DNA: TGTGCCAGCAGCTCCCGGACTAGCGGGGTACCCAATGAGCAGTTCTTC.